The 30 T cell receptor beta chains below all came from one sample that was sequenced in a study of naive and memory T cell subsets. The beta constant-region primer was an equimolar mix of two oligonucleotides covering TRBC1 and TRBC2. The ligated cDNA underwent four PCR rounds using SP2 and nested alpha and beta constant-region primers. TCRdb ran MiXCR on the UMI-ligation and nested PCR reads and lists one entry per CDR3 protein. This sample has under 35,000 distinct CDR3 sequences; roughly 20% occur once, and the top ten carry around 3.3%. The specimen was effector memory CD4+ T cells from blood. The subset: effector memory, CD45RA- CD27-. Source of these receptors: a human donor in good health.

In its sample, this clonotype was seen a few times. V is TRBV7-2 and J is TRBJ1-2; D is uncertain. Germline loops: CDR1 SGHTA, CDR2 FQGNSA. Trimming took off 1 base at V and 7 bases at J, with 13 bases between the two ends. The CDR3 spans 14 residues. CDR3 sequence: CASSLVVASGGYTF. The CDR3 DNA reads as TGTGCCAGCAGCTTAGTAGTGGCCTCGGGTGGCTACACCTTC.

At least ten counts were recorded for this clonotype. The gene calls are TRBV29-1 and TRBJ2-5; 7 bases line up with TRBD1. This CDR3 comprises 14 residues. V lost 7 bases, J lost 1 base, and 9 bases stayed unmatched. Germline assignment: CDR1 SQVTM and CDR2 ANQGSEA. In DNA form, the CDR3 reads TGCAGCGCGAACAGGGGAACGGGCCAAGAGACCCAGTACTTC. Residues: CSANRGTGQETQYF.

This clonotype was seen just once. The chain links TRBV30 to TRBJ2-3; 11 nucleotides line up with TRBD2. This CDR3 is 15 amino acids long. Germline loops: CDR1 GTSNPN, CDR2 SVGIG (reference sequence). Trimming removed 2 bases from V and 0 bases from J; junction bases left unmatched: 1. The CDR3 here is CAWSRTSGSTDTQYF. CDR3 DNA sequence: TGTGCCTGGAGTCGGACTAGCGGGAGCACAGATACGCAGTATTTT.

Many counts were recorded for this clonotype. This sequence joins TRBV3-1 and TRBJ1-4; D gene unclear. The CDR3 is 15 residues long. CDR1 LGHDT and CDR2 YNNKEL come from the germline V gene (reference sequence). V gave up 4 bases and J gave up 8 bases, with 17 bases separating them. The CDR3 region is CASSLRTPNQEKLFF. CDR3 in DNA: TGTGCCAGCAGCCTACGGACCCCAAATCAGGAAAAACTGTTTTTT.

This clonotype was detected a few times. J is TRBJ1-1 and V is TRBV7-2; D is perhaps TRBD1 (5 bases). Germline V lookup: CDR1 SGHTA, CDR2 FQGNSA. V was clipped by 4 bases and J by 3 bases, with 15 bases between them. The CDR3 runs 15 residues. The CDR3 protein is CASSSRQRGDTEAFF. In DNA, the CDR3 is TGTGCCAGCAGCTCCCGACAGAGGGGTGACACTGAAGCTTTCTTT.

Here the CDR3 DNA reads TGCAGCGTTCCAAAGGGTAGTTGGGAGCAGTTCTTC. This codes for CSVPKGSWEQFF. The gene calls are TRBV29-1 and TRBJ2-1; the D is unclear. The V end lost 5 bases, the J end lost 10 bases, and 15 bases lay between the germline ends. The CDR3 extends over 12 amino acids. Per the germline V gene, CDR1 is SQVTM and CDR2 is ANQGSEA.

This chain connects TRBV30 to TRBJ2-1; 11 bases map to TRBD2. The CDR3 consists of 18 residues. The germline V gene encodes CDR1 GTSNPN and CDR2 SVGIG (reference sequence). Trimming removed 6 bases from V and 7 bases from J; junction bases left unmatched: 20. The CDR3 DNA reads as TGTGCCTGCCCATCGAGGGTAGCGGGAGGGGTTTCTTTGAATGAGCAGTTCTTC. As protein: CACPSRVAGGVSLNEQFF.

This clonotype was counted many times. The CDR3 sequence is CASRDRGLSLSGNTIYF. In DNA, the CDR3 is TGTGCCAGCAGAGACAGGGGGCTGAGTCTTTCTGGAAACACCATATATTTT. The chain couples TRBV6-6 to TRBJ1-3; TRBD1 aligns across 10 bases. Germline trimming cut 6 bases from V and 1 base from J; bases unmatched to any gene: 9. Per the germline V gene, CDR1 is MNHNY and CDR2 is SVGAGI (reference sequence). The CDR3 length is 17 residues.

This sequence joins TRBV28 and TRBJ2-2, with unresolved D. Trimming took off 1 base at V and 6 bases at J, with 6 bases between the two ends. This CDR3 has 13 amino acids. The V gene's germline CDR1 is MDHEN and CDR2 SYDVKM. For the CDR3, the DNA is TGTGCCAGCAGTTTATTGAGAGCCGGGGAGCTGTTTTTT. Translated: CASSLLRAGELFF.

This clonotype is medium-sized by share. This chain connects TRBV5-1 to TRBJ2-3, with 7 bases identical to TRBD2. CDR1 is SGHRS and CDR2 is YFSETQ in the germline V gene. The CDR3 totals 15 residues. The V and J ends lost 2 bases and 3 bases, in that order; junction bases with no gene match: 6. The CDR3 sequence is CASSFGLGETDTQYF. The DNA for the CDR3 is TGCGCCAGCAGCTTCGGACTAGGAGAGACAGATACGCAGTATTTT.

This clonotype was counted only a few times. This CDR3 reads CAWSHRVLRAGLNTEAFF. The DNA for the CDR3 is TGTGCCTGGAGTCATCGGGTCCTGAGAGCGGGCCTGAACACTGAAGCTTTCTTT. The chain recombines TRBV30 with TRBJ1-1; no clear D gene. Germline V CDR1 and CDR2: GTSNPN, SVGIG (reference sequence). The CDR3 length is 18 residues. V lost 2 bases and J 0 bases, leaving 22 bases between the germline ends. Looking up the rest from reference TRBV30 and TRBJ1-1 gives the full variable domain: SQTIHQWPATLVQPVGSPLSLECTVEGTSNPNLYWYRQAAGRGLQLLFYSVGIGQISSEVPQNLSASRPQDRQFILSSKKLLLSDSGFYLCAWSHRVLRAGLNTEAFFGQGTRLTVV.

This clonotype showed up just a few times. The rearrangement joins TRBV5-1 to TRBJ2-6, with 9 bases fitting TRBD1. V shed 4 bases and J 0 bases; nucleotides not matched to a gene: 8. The CDR3 extends over 18 amino acids. Germline CDR1 and CDR2: SGHRS and YFSETQ. The CDR3 protein is CASSITGTGSSGANVLTF. CDR3 DNA sequence: TGCGCCAGCAGCATAACCGGGACAGGGAGCTCTGGGGCCAACGTCCTGACTTTC. Combining the CDR3 with reference TRBV5-1 and TRBJ2-6 gives the whole variable domain KAGVTQTPRYLIKTRGQQVTLSCSPISGHRSVSWYQQTPGQGLQFLFEYFSETQRNKGNFPGRFSGRQFSNSRSEMNVSTLELGDSALYLCASSITGTGSSGANVLTFGAGSRLTVL.

This clonotype has only a few counts. J is TRBJ1-5 and V is TRBV27, with a tentative D call TRBD1 (6 bases). The CDR3 length is 13 residues. With 6 bases removed from V and 6 bases from J, the gap between germline ends came to 12 bases. The germline V gene encodes CDR1 MNHEY and CDR2 SMNVEV (reference sequence). This CDR3 reads CASRAGVSQPQHF. CDR3 nucleotides: TGTGCCAGCAGGGCAGGGGTTAGTCAGCCCCAGCATTTT.

This chain's CDR3 is CASSLGQETQYF. CDR3 in DNA: TGTGCCAGCAGCTTAGGCCAAGAGACCCAGTACTTC. The chain has TRBV7-2 and TRBJ2-5; the D is unclear. The V end was cut by 1 base, the J end by 1 base, with 1 base between. CDR1 and CDR2 (germline): SGHTA, FQGNSA. The CDR3 spans 12 residues.

There are many counts of this clonotype. V gene TRBV11-2 combines with J gene TRBJ1-3, with D uncertain. This CDR3 has 15 amino acids. Germline V gene lookup returns CDR1 SGHAT and CDR2 FQNNGV. Trimming took off 5 bases at V and 2 bases at J, with 13 bases between the two ends. In DNA form, the CDR3 reads TGTGCCAGCAGCGACCCTGCTAGCCCTGGAAACACCATATATTTT. This sequence encodes CASSDPASPGNTIYF.

This clonotype is categorized as medium-sized (0.01 to 0.1%). The rearrangement links TRBV27 to TRBJ1-2; no firm D call. The V gene lost 4 bases and the J gene lost 2 bases, with 8 bases spanning the gap. Per germline, CDR1 MNHEY and CDR2 SMNVEV (reference sequence). The CDR3 length is 13 residues. The CDR3 DNA reads TGTGCCAGCAGTTCGGAGGGAAACTATGGCTACACCTTC. This sequence encodes CASSSEGNYGYTF.

This clonotype was recorded many times. This CDR3 reads CASRQGIYEQYF. The DNA of the CDR3 is TGTGCCAGCAGACAGGGAATCTACGAGCAGTACTTC. The gene calls are TRBV28 and TRBJ2-7; D is perhaps TRBD1 (6 bases). Between the trimmed V and J ends, which lost 6 bases and 3 bases, there was a span of 9 bases. The CDR3 runs 12 residues. Germline lookup yields CDR1 MDHEN and CDR2 SYDVKM.

V gene TRBV7-8 combines with J gene TRBJ2-3; the D is unclear. The V gene's germline CDR1 is SGHVS and CDR2 FQNEAQ. Trimming removed 4 bases from V and 0 bases from J, with 11 bases in between. CDR3 length equals 15 residues. The CDR3 DNA reads TGTGCCAGCAGCTCCGATGGGTCTAGCACAGATACGCAGTATTTT. It specifies CASSSDGSSTDTQYF.

This clonotype was seen only a few times. This sequence joins TRBV5-1 and TRBJ2-7; 9 bases match TRBD1. Germline V gives CDR1 SGHRS, CDR2 YFSETQ. CDR3 size: 16 residues. Germline trimming cut 8 bases from V and 5 bases from J; bases unmatched to any gene: 17. CDR3 in amino acids: CASSRTGTGFKDEQYF. Here the CDR3 DNA reads TGCGCCAGTTCACGAACCGGGACAGGGTTTAAGGACGAGCAGTACTTC.

The V and J genes are TRBV10-3 and TRBJ2-3; 7 nucleotides align to TRBD2. Germline loops: CDR1 ENHRY, CDR2 SYGVKD. V gave up 7 bases and J gave up 0 bases; unmatched junction bases: 7. The CDR3 extends over 15 amino acids. CDR3 bases: TGTGCCATCAAACGGGGGGAAGGAAGCACAGATACGCAGTATTTT. Its protein is CAIKRGEGSTDTQYF.

J is TRBJ1-1 and V is TRBV7-9; D gene unclear. The ends were cut back, 6 bases at V and 1 base at J, with 12 bases in the middle. Germline CDR1 is SEHNR and CDR2 is FQNEAQ (reference sequence). This CDR3 comprises 14 residues. CDR3 region: CASRTDGSNTEAFF. Here the CDR3 DNA reads TGTGCCAGCAGGACGGACGGCTCGAACACTGAAGCTTTCTTT. Full variable domain (rest looked up from reference TRBV7-9 and TRBJ1-1): DTGVSQNPRHKITKRGQNVTFRCDPISEHNRLYWYRQTLGQGPEFLTYFQNEAQLEKSRLLSDRFSAERPKGSFSTLEIQRTEQGDSAMYLCASRTDGSNTEAFFGQGTRLTVV.

This clonotype was seen only a few times. This chain connects TRBV7-8 to TRBJ2-7; a weak D match, TRBD2 (6 bases). CDR3 length: 15 amino acids. CDR1 is SGHVS and CDR2 is FQNEAQ in the germline V gene. The ends were cut back, 0 bases at V and 3 bases at J, with 12 bases in the middle. CDR3: CASSLAQGGDYEQYF. The CDR3 coding sequence is TGTGCCAGCAGCTTAGCGCAAGGCGGGGACTACGAGCAGTACTTC.

The CDR3 DNA reads TGCAGTGCTAGACGGATCCTAGCGGGAAGGGATATCGATGAGCAGTTCTTC. Its protein is CSARRILAGRDIDEQFF. The chain employs TRBV20-1 and TRBJ2-1, with 9 bases that match TRBD2. The CDR3 runs to 17 residues. CDR1 is DFQATT and CDR2 is SNEGSKA in the germline V gene (reference sequence). Unmatched junction bases numbered 16, after V lost 2 bases and J lost 8 bases.

A few counts support this clonotype. This chain joins TRBV4-3 and TRBJ1-1, with D maybe TRBD1 (5 bases). V was cut by 1 base and J by 8 bases, with 11 bases left in between. Germline lookup yields CDR1 LGHNA and CDR2 YSLEER. CDR3 length equals 13 residues. The DNA of the CDR3 is TGCGCCAGCAGCCAAGTTACAGGCTCCGAAGCTTTCTTT. Translated: CASSQVTGSEAFF.

This clonotype was detected only a few times. The chain recombines TRBV20-1 with TRBJ1-3; D gene unclear. Germline CDR1 reads DFQATT; CDR2 reads SNEGSKA (reference sequence). V was pared by 4 bases and J by 0 bases, with 7 bases between. CDR3 length: 13 residues. CDR3 sequence (DNA): TGCAGTGCTACCAGGAACTCTGGAAACACCATATATTTT. Its translation is CSATRNSGNTIYF.

The chain combines TRBV5-1 with TRBJ1-4, with 8 nucleotides matching TRBD1. Germline V CDR1 and CDR2: SGHRS, YFSETQ. The ends lost 3 bases at V and 7 bases at J; junction bases unmatched: 11. The CDR3 has 16 amino acids. The CDR3 bases are TGCGCCAGCAGCTCCGGACAGGGCGAACCATCTGAAAAACTGTTTTTT. Translating gives CASSSGQGEPSEKLFF.

In its sample, this clonotype ranks as medium-sized. V and J are TRBV29-1 and TRBJ1-1; the D is unclear. The CDR3 consists of 13 residues. The V and J ends lost 6 bases and 3 bases respectively, with 14 bases between them. Germline V gives CDR1 SQVTM, CDR2 ANQGSEA. The CDR3 DNA is TGCAGCGTGTCGTTGGGAGCCTACACTGAAGCTTTCTTT. Its translation is CSVSLGAYTEAFF.

Comments on this clonotype: This may be a read error, as it is one base from a much larger clone. The chain recombines TRBV7-9 with TRBJ2-2; D is possibly TRBD2 (5 bases). Per the germline V gene, CDR1 is SEHNR and CDR2 is FQNEAQ (reference sequence). The CDR3 is made up of 12 amino acids. CDR3 sequence reads: CASSLATGEPFF. In DNA, the CDR3 is TGTGCCAGCAGCTTAGCGACCGGGGAGCCGTTTTTT.

The V and J genes are TRBV28 and TRBJ1-6; no clear D. The V gene's germline CDR1 is MDHEN and CDR2 SYDVKM. Between the trimmed V and J ends, which lost 2 bases and 6 bases, there was a span of 11 bases. This CDR3 contains 15 residues. CDR3 nucleotide sequence: TGTGCCAGCAGTTTAACCCGGCGGCGTAATTCACCCCTCCACTTT. It specifies CASSLTRRRNSPLHF.

This clonotype came up a few times. The V gene is TRBV5-5, the J gene TRBJ2-7; D ambiguous. The germline gives CDR1 SGHKS, CDR2 YYEKEE (reference sequence). The CDR3 extends over 16 amino acids. Trimming cost V 2 bases and J 2 bases, with 17 bases left between them. The CDR3 coding sequence is TGTGCCAGCAGCTTCGGTATTAAAAAGGCTACCTACGAGCAGTACTTC. It yields the protein CASSFGIKKATYEQYF.